This record looks at one TCR beta chain sequence and its context. This CDR3 is 13 amino acids long. Germline CDR1 is SGHAT and CDR2 is FQDESV (reference sequence). Losses at the gene ends were 2 bases for V and 4 bases for J; bases not matched to a gene: 0. The data were taken from a study of blood T cell repertoires in COVID-19. Study context: Samples came from the United States, Italy and Spain, spanning acute and convalescent COVID-19.

The protocol was immunoSEQ multiplex PCR, while the TCRdb copy is restricted to in-frame clones and leaves out a portion. The profile covers about 360,000 clones, with around nine tenths appearing a single time and around 3% taken by the ten largest. The specimen was peripheral blood. The receptor was isolated from a human donor in a cohort sampled during active COVID-19. The chain employs TRBV11-1 and TRBJ2-3, with 7 bases matching TRBD1. CDR3 DNA sequence: TGTGCCAGCAGCTTACAGGGGGCAGATACGCAGTATTTT. Translated: CASSLQGADTQYF.